A selection of T cell receptor beta chains follows, all from one sample in a study of regulatory T cells in long-lasting Graves disease. MiXCR was run by TCRdb on the multiplex PCR reads, yielding one entry per CDR3 protein. This sample carries about 620,000 distinct CDR3 sequences, 16% of them seen once, and the ten largest clones take 15% to 20%. This same sample was also part of a study on T cells in Graves' hyperthyroidism and ophthalmopathy.

This specimen consisted of peripheral blood mononuclear cells (PBMCs), obtained at new diagnosis, from a patient treated with antithyroid drugs. The origin of the receptors is a woman in her thirties with Graves disease. Both conserved end residues are part of each CDR3. The D gene is left open where the match is weak. Clone sizes are given selectively: once, few, many, or a class where the clone is expanded.

DNA,CDR3,D,V,J,size
TGTGCCAGCACTCCCGGGCCCGAAGCTTTCTTT,CASTPGPEAFF,NA,TRBV12-3/TRBV12-4,TRBJ1-1,many
TGTGCCTGGAGTCCCCGGTTGGCTAGCGTGGGCTACGAGCAGTACTTC,CAWSPRLASVGYEQYF,NA,TRBV30,TRBJ2-7,NA
TGTGCCAGCACGGGGAGACCCCTATATGGCTACACCTTC,CASTGRPLYGYTF,NA,TRBV27,TRBJ1-2,NA
TGCAGTGCTATACGGCGAAGAGCGGGAGGCAATGAGCAGTTCTTC,CSAIRRRAGGNEQFF,TRBD2,TRBV20-1,TRBJ2-1,few
TGTGCCAGCAGCGCCGAGGGTCTAGCGGGAGTTGGAAATACGCAGTATTTT,CASSAEGLAGVGNTQYF,TRBD2,TRBV9,TRBJ2-3,NA
TGTGCCAGCAGCCAGCGGCAGGTCACAGATACGCAGTATTTT,CASSQRQVTDTQYF,NA,TRBV12-3/TRBV12-4,TRBJ2-3,NA
TGTGCCAGTACGAGGGCTAGCGGAGAAGAGACCCAGTACTTC,CASTRASGEETQYF,TRBD2,TRBV7-9,TRBJ2-5,NA
TGTGCCTGGAGTGTAATCACCCCCGGGGAGCTGTTTTTT,CAWSVITPGELFF,NA,TRBV30,TRBJ2-2,NA
TGTGCCAGCAGCTTAGAGGCAGCTAGAGCCCAGCATTTT,CASSLEAARAQHF,NA,TRBV11-2,TRBJ1-5,many
TGTGCCAGCAGTCGGCAGGGGTATCAGCCCCAGCATTTT,CASSRQGYQPQHF,NA,TRBV28,TRBJ1-5,many
TGCAGTGCTACGCAGGGGGGCCCGGGGGAAGCTTTCTTT,CSATQGGPGEAFF,TRBD1,TRBV20-1,TRBJ1-1,many
TGTGCCAGCAGCCAAGGCTCGAGACTAGCGGGTATGGGAGAGACCCAGTACTTC,CASSQGSRLAGMGETQYF,TRBD2,TRBV3-1,TRBJ2-5,few
TGTGCCAGCAGTTTACAGGCAGGGGGCCTCGAGCAGTACTTC,CASSLQAGGLEQYF,TRBD1,TRBV12-3/TRBV12-4,TRBJ2-7,many
TGTGCCAGCAGCTTAGAGCTAGCGGGAGGGGTAGGAGAGCAGTTCTTC,CASSLELAGGVGEQFF,TRBD2,TRBV7-2,TRBJ2-1,many
TGCGCCAGCAGCCAATTGCTCGGGGAAGAAGCTTTCTTT,CASSQLLGEEAFF,NA,TRBV4-1,TRBJ1-1,NA
TGTGCCAGCAGACGGACAGGGGCGGGCGAGCAGTACTTC,CASRRTGAGEQYF,TRBD1,TRBV7-2,TRBJ2-7,many
TGTGCCAGCAGTGATGACAGAGCTAACTATGGCTACACCTTC,CASSDDRANYGYTF,NA,TRBV2,TRBJ1-2,many
TGTGCCAGCAGCGCCCAGACTAAGGGATACGAGCAGTACTTC,CASSAQTKGYEQYF,NA,TRBV7-9,TRBJ2-7,many
TGCAGTGCTAGTGCGGGACGGCCAATTGGAAACACCATATATTTT,CSASAGRPIGNTIYF,NA,TRBV20-1,TRBJ1-3,NA
TGTGCCAGCAGCTTGGGTGCGGGAGTCCTAAACACCGGGGAGCTGTTTTTT,CASSLGAGVLNTGELFF,TRBD2,TRBV5-4,TRBJ2-2,NA
TGCGCCAGCAGTGAGGGGAGCGGGAGCGGCCAAGAGACCCAGTACTTC,CASSEGSGSGQETQYF,TRBD2,TRBV10-1,TRBJ2-5,many
TGTGCCAGCAGTTACTCTTGGACAGGGGAAAGCTACACCTTC,CASSYSWTGESYTF,TRBD1,TRBV6-5,TRBJ1-2,few
TGTGCCAGCAGCCCCCGGAGAGCCACCGGGGAGCTGTTTTTT,CASSPRRATGELFF,NA,TRBV7-8,TRBJ2-2,NA
TGTGCCAGCAGTTACGATTCGACAGGGACCTATGGCTACACCTTC,CASSYDSTGTYGYTF,TRBD1,TRBV27,TRBJ1-2,NA
TGTGCCTGGCAGGGATCCTATAATTCACCCCTCCACTTT,CAWQGSYNSPLHF,NA,TRBV30,TRBJ1-6,NA
TGTGCCAGCAGCAGGACCATGTCATACGAGCAGTACTTC,CASSRTMSYEQYF,NA,TRBV27,TRBJ2-7,NA
TGCAGTGCTAGAGATAGGAGGACTAGCGGGAGACCCGGGGAGCTGTTTTTT,CSARDRRTSGRPGELFF,TRBD2,TRBV20-1,TRBJ2-2,few
TGTGCCAGCAGTTACGCGGGACTAGCGGGAGGGGGCTTAGAGACCCAGTACTTC,CASSYAGLAGGGLETQYF,TRBD2,TRBV3-1,TRBJ2-5,NA
TGTGCCAGCAGCTTCACCGGGACAGGGGGAGAAAAACTGTTTTTT,CASSFTGTGGEKLFF,TRBD1,TRBV6-1,TRBJ1-4,many
TGTGCCTGGAGTGTGTCAGGGAGTGGTGGCTACACCTTC,CAWSVSGSGGYTF,NA,TRBV30,TRBJ1-2,few
TGCGCCAGCAGCTTGCAGGGAGCAGGATACACCGGGGAGCTGTTTTTT,CASSLQGAGYTGELFF,NA,TRBV5-1,TRBJ2-2,NA
TGTGCCAGCAGGGGGGACAGTCACACTGAAGCTTTCTTT,CASRGDSHTEAFF,TRBD1,TRBV9,TRBJ1-1,NA
TGTGCCAGCGGACTAGCGGTTGACAATGAGCAGTTCTTC,CASGLAVDNEQFF,TRBD2,TRBV12-3/TRBV12-4,TRBJ2-1,NA
TGTGCCAGCAGTTTGACAGGGGACAATTCACCCCTCCACTTT,CASSLTGDNSPLHF,TRBD1,TRBV28,TRBJ1-6,NA
TGTGCCAGCAGTTTTGCTTGGGGGAAGAACACTGAAGCTTTCTTT,CASSFAWGKNTEAFF,NA,TRBV12-3/TRBV12-4,TRBJ1-1,few
TGTGCCAGCAGCTTAGGGGCAGGGGGGTTCTACGAGCAGTACTTC,CASSLGAGGFYEQYF,NA,TRBV7-2,TRBJ2-7,many
TGCGCCAGCAGGCTACAGTATAGCAATCAGCCCCAGCATTTT,CASRLQYSNQPQHF,NA,TRBV5-1,TRBJ1-5,many
TGTGCCAGCAGTTTAATGGCTAGCGGGAGCAATGAGCAGTTCTTC,CASSLMASGSNEQFF,TRBD2,TRBV12-3/TRBV12-4,TRBJ2-1,many
TGTGCCAGCAGCCCTGCTGGGGGGCTCAGAGATACGCAGTATTTT,CASSPAGGLRDTQYF,NA,TRBV7-9,TRBJ2-3,NA
TGCGCCAGCAGCTTGGTGCAGCCCACCGGGGAGCTGTTTTTT,CASSLVQPTGELFF,NA,TRBV5-1,TRBJ2-2,NA
TGTGCCAGCGGCCAGCGTCGGTCTCTCCAGCCCCAGCATTTT,CASGQRRSLQPQHF,NA,TRBV3-1,TRBJ1-5,NA
TGCGCCAGCAGCTTCCGGGAGTCTTACAATGAGCAGTTCTTC,CASSFRESYNEQFF,NA,TRBV5-1,TRBJ2-1,NA
TGTGCCAGCAGTGGGAAGGCGGGGGCCAGCGTCCTGACTTTC,CASSGKAGASVLTF,NA,TRBV2,TRBJ2-6,NA
TGCAGTTGCGGCGGCAGTCTCTATGGCTACACCTTC,CSCGGSLYGYTF,NA,TRBV20-1,TRBJ1-2,NA
TGTGCCAGCAGCCGCCTAGGGGGAAGGCGGCCCAACACTGAAGCTTTCTTT,CASSRLGGRRPNTEAFF,NA,TRBV3-1,TRBJ1-1,NA
TGCAGTGCTAGAGCAGCAGGGGCGCTAGCCTACGAGCAGTACTTC,CSARAAGALAYEQYF,NA,TRBV20-1,TRBJ2-7,NA
TGCAGCCTCTCCCGCGGCCCTGATAACTATGGCTACACCTTC,CSLSRGPDNYGYTF,NA,TRBV29-1,TRBJ1-2,few
TGTGCCAGCAGTCCCGGGACAGGGATTAGCACAGATACGCAGTATTTT,CASSPGTGISTDTQYF,TRBD1,TRBV6-2/TRBV6-3,TRBJ2-3,many
TGTGCCAGCAGTTACTCGCTGCTAACAGGGACGAATCAGCCCCAGCATTTT,CASSYSLLTGTNQPQHF,NA,TRBV6-5,TRBJ1-5,NA
TGTGCCAGCAGCCCGCCGGCAGGGGATTATCAGCCCCAGCATTTT,CASSPPAGDYQPQHF,NA,TRBV6-1,TRBJ1-5,many
TGTGCCAGCAGTATCCTCGGGGGCTCTGATCCTACGCAGTATTTT,CASSILGGSDPTQYF,NA,TRBV28,TRBJ2-3,few
TGTGCCAGCAGTTCTTCAGACAGGGGAACTGAAGCTTTCTTT,CASSSSDRGTEAFF,TRBD1,TRBV28,TRBJ1-1,many
TGTGCCAGCAGCCCGGGATTGTCCTACAATGAGCAGTTCTTC,CASSPGLSYNEQFF,NA,TRBV7-9,TRBJ2-1,many
TGTGCCAGCAGTCCCGTTGGACTAGCGGGAGTGAAGAATGAGCAGTTCTTC,CASSPVGLAGVKNEQFF,TRBD2,TRBV12-3/TRBV12-4,TRBJ2-1,many